The subject of this entry is one T cell receptor (beta chain). The data are from a study of response to subunit inactivated influenza vaccine. Each CDR3 protein gets one entry after TCRdb re-called the RT-PCR reads with MiXCR. The table records about 700,000 distinct CDR3 sequences, roughly 15% of them present only once. Per the germline V gene, CDR1 is MGHDK and CDR2 is SYGVNS. The CDR3 consists of 17 residues. V trimming: 3 bases; J trimming: 3 bases; junction bases outside the gene matches: 9. The chain combines TRBV25-1 with TRBJ2-1; TRBD2 aligns across 9 bases. The receptor's source is a man over 45 who received an inactivated influenza vaccine. Sample: PBMCs from blood, taken about 14 days before vaccination. The CDR3 DNA follows: TGTGCCAGCAGTGATCAGGCTAGCGGGGTCGACTACAATGAGCAGTTCTTC. As protein: CASSDQASGVDYNEQFF.